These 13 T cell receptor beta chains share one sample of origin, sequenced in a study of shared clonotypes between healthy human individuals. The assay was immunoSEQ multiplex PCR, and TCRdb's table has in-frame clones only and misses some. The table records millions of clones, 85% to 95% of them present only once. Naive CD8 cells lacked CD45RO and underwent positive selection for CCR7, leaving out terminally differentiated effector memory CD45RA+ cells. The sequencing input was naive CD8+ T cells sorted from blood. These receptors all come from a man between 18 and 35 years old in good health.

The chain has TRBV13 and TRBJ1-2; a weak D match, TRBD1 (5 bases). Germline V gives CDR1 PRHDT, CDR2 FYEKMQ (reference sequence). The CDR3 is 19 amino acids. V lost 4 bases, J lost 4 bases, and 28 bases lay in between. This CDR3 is CASSSPSGALGSSGYGYTF. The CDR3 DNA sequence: TGTGCCAGCAGCTCCCCAAGCGGGGCCCTGGGATCTTCCGGCTATGGCTACACCTTC.

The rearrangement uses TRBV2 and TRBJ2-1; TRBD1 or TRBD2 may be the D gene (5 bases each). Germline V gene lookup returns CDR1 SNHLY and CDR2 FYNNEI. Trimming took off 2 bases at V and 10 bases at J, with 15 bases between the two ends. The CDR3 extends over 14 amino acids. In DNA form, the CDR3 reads TGTGCCAGCAGTGAAAGTGGGACCTACATCGAGCAGTTCTTC. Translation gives CASSESGTYIEQFF. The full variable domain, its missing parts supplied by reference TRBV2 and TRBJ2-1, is EPEVTQTPSHQVTQMGQEVILRCVPISNHLYFYWYRQILGQKVEFLVSFYNNEISEKSEIFDDQFSVERPDGSNFTLKIRSTKLEDSAMYFCASSESGTYIEQFFGPGTRLTVL.

CDR3 protein: CASSYDRGETPYEQYF. CDR3 coding DNA: TGTGCCAGCAGTTACGACAGGGGCGAGACCCCCTACGAGCAGTACTTC. The V gene is TRBV6-6, the J gene TRBJ2-7; 8 bases fit TRBD1. Trimming at V came to 2 bases and at J to 2 bases, leaving 8 bases not matched to a gene. Germline V CDR1 and CDR2: MNHNY, SVGAGI (reference sequence). This CDR3 comprises 16 residues.

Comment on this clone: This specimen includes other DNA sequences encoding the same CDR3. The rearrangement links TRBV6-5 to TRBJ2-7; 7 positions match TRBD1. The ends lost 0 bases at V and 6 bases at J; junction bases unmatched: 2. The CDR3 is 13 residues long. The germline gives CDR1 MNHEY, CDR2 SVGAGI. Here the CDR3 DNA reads TGTGCCAGCAGTTACTCAGGGGGCGGCGAGCAGTACTTC. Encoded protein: CASSYSGGGEQYF.

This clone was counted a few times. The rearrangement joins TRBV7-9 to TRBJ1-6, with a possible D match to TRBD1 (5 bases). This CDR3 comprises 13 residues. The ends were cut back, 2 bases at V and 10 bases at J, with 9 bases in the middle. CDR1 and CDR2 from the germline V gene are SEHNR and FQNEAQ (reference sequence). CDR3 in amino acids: CASSLSSGSPLHF. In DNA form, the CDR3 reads TGTGCCAGCAGCTTATCCTCAGGGTCACCCCTCCACTTT. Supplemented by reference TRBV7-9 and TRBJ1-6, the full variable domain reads DTGVSQNPRHKITKRGQNVTFRCDPISEHNRLYWYRQTLGQGPEFLTYFQNEAQLEKSRLLSDRFSAERPKGSFSTLEIQRTEQGDSAMYLCASSLSSGSPLHFGNGTRLTVT.

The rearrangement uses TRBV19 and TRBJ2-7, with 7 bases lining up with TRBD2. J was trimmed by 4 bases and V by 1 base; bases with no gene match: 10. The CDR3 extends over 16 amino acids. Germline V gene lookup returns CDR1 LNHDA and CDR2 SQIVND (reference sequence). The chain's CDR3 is CASSIGAGLDDYEQYF. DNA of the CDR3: TGTGCCAGTAGTATAGGCGCAGGACTAGACGATTACGAGCAGTACTTC.

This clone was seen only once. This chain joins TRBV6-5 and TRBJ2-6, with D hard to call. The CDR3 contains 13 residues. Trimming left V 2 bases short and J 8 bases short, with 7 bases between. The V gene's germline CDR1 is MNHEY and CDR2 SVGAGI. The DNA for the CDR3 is TGTGCCAGCAGTTACGGGGAATCCAACGTCCTGACTTTC. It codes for CASSYGESNVLTF.

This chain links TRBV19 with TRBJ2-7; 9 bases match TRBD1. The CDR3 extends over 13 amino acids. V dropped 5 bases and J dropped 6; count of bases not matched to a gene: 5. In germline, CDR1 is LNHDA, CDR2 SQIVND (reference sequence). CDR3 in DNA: TGTGCCAGTAGTGCTGACAGGGGGTCCGAGCAGTACTTC. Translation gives CASSADRGSEQYF.

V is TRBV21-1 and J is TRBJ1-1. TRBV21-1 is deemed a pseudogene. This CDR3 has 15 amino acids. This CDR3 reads CASSISCGSGTEAFF. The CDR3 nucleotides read TGTGCCAGCAGCATAAGTTGCGGCTCGGGCACTGAAGCTTTCTTT.

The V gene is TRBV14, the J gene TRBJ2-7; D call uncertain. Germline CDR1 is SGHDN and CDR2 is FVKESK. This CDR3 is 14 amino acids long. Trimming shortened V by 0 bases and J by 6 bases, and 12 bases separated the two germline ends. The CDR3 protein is CASSQEGLMVEQYF. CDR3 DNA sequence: TGTGCCAGCAGCCAAGAAGGTCTGATGGTCGAGCAGTACTTC.

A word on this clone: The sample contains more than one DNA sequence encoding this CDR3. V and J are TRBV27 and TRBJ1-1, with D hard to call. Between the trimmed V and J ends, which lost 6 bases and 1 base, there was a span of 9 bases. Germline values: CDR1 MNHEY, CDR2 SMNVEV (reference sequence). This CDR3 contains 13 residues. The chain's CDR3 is CASSPWGNTEAFF. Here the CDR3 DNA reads TGTGCCAGCAGCCCCTGGGGGAACACTGAAGCTTTCTTT.

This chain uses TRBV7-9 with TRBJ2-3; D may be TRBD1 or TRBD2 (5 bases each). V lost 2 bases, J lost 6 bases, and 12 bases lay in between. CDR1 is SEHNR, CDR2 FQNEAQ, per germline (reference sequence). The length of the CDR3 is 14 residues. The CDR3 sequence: CASSLFGGWDTQYF. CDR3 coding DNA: TGTGCCAGCAGCTTATTTGGGGGTTGGGATACGCAGTATTTT.

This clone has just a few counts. The CDR3 DNA sequence: TGTGCCAGCTCACCGGCCGCTAGCGGGAGTTATGAGACCCAGTACTTC. Amino acid sequence: CASSPAASGSYETQYF. The V gene is TRBV18, the J gene TRBJ2-5; 10 nucleotides agree with TRBD2. The CDR3 length is 16 residues. J lost 5 bases, V lost 3 bases, and 9 bases had no gene match. Germline V gene sequence: CDR1 KGHSH, CDR2 LQKENI.